This T cell receptor beta chain was sequenced during a study of blood T cell repertoires in COVID-19. Study details: Whether acute or convalescent, the COVID-19 samples came from the United States, Italy and Spain. Sample material is recorded as cDNA or gDNA derived from T cells, B-cell-depleted T cells, or PBMCs.

The CDR3 contains 15 residues. V shed 5 bases and J shed 5 bases, with 18 bases lying between them. Per germline, CDR1 MNHEY and CDR2 SMNVEV (reference sequence). This clone was seen only once. In the authors' methods: Nucleated cell number was recorded as an estimate derived from reference gene primer amplification. Profiling relied on immunoSEQ multiplex PCR, and the TCRdb table lists in-frame clones only, not all of them. V, J and clone size derive from that table, while D and trimming were established from the DNA sequence. The data show around 260,000 clones, 75% to 90% seen once. The sequence was obtained from a woman aged 40 to 50 who had recovered from COVID-19. Specimen: peripheral blood. The chain carries TRBV27 and TRBJ1-2, with D perhaps TRBD1 (6 bases). Here the CDR3 reads CASSPLDRPLYGYTF. In DNA form, the CDR3 reads TGTGCCAGCAGTCCTCTGGACAGACCACTATATGGCTACACCTTC.